The 20 T cell receptor beta chains listed next were all sequenced from one sample in a study of cytomegalovirus exposure and HLA in healthy donors. TCRdb's copy holds only in-frame clones and misses some; the assay was immunoSEQ multiplex PCR. The top ten clones hold about 3% of a sample with hundreds of thousands of clones, about 86% of them seen once. What was sequenced was PBMCs. These receptors were collected from a man between 18 and 35 years old in good health and CMV-seronegative.

The rearrangement uses TRBV10-3 and TRBJ1-2; weak D call: TRBD1 (5 bases). V was shortened by 4 bases and J by 3 bases, with 9 bases between the two germline ends. CDR3 length: 13 amino acids. The germline gives CDR1 ENHRY, CDR2 SYGVKD. The CDR3 bases are TGTGCCATCAGTGTTGACAGAGACTATGGCTACACCTTC. It encodes CAISVDRDYGYTF.

The chain combines TRBV19 with TRBJ2-3; D not certain. The germline CDR1 and CDR2 sequences are LNHDA and SQIVND (reference sequence). This CDR3 spans 14 amino acids. V was cut by 4 bases and J by 1 base, with 9 bases left in between. CDR3 in amino acids: CASSTRSGTDTQYF. The DNA for the CDR3 is TGTGCCAGTAGTACCCGAAGCGGCACAGATACGCAGTATTTT. Full variable domain (missing parts from reference TRBV19 and TRBJ2-3): DGGITQSPKYLFRKEGQNVTLSCEQNLNHDAMYWYRQDPGQGLRLIYYSQIVNDFQKGDIAEGYSVSREKKESFPLTVTSAQKNPTAFYLCASSTRSGTDTQYFGPGTRLTVL.

The chain uses TRBV4-3 and TRBJ2-3; D unclear. The CDR3 consists of 14 residues. Trimming removed 0 bases from V and 2 bases from J, with 6 bases in between. CDR1 and CDR2 (germline): LGHNA, YSLEER. CDR3 protein: CASSQDVNTDTQYF. The CDR3 region has the DNA TGCGCCAGCAGCCAAGACGTAAACACAGATACGCAGTATTTT.

The CDR3 nucleotides are TGTGCCAGCAGCTTTCGGAGATACGGCACAGATACGCAGTATTTT. It translates to CASSFRRYGTDTQYF. The rearrangement uses TRBV7-9 and TRBJ2-3, with D hard to call. The CDR3 is 15 amino acids. V shed 3 bases and J shed 1 base, with 11 bases lying between them. CDR1 is SEHNR, CDR2 FQNEAQ, per germline (reference sequence).

For this clone: This same CDR3 is encoded by further DNA sequences in the sample. This chain joins TRBV5-1 and TRBJ1-1; no clear D. Trimming stripped 4 bases from V and 0 bases from J, with 10 bases between. The CDR3 covers 14 residues. In germline, CDR1 is SGHRS, CDR2 YFSETQ. CDR3 protein: CASSLGQMNTEAFF. The DNA for the CDR3 is TGCGCCAGCAGCCTGGGTCAAATGAACACTGAAGCTTTCTTT.

V is TRBV28 and J is TRBJ1-2; D is uncertain. The CDR3 loop spans 13 amino acids. Germline-derived CDR1 and CDR2 are MDHEN and SYDVKM. Trimming shortened V by 3 bases and J by 4 bases, and 9 bases separated the two germline ends. This CDR3 reads CASSFSFRYGYTF. Written as DNA, the CDR3 is TGTGCCAGCAGTTTTAGTTTCCGCTATGGCTACACCTTC.

This chain uses TRBV9 with TRBJ1-5; a weak D match, TRBD1 (6 bases). V dropped 3 bases and J dropped 5 bases, with 12 bases sitting between them. Per germline, CDR1 SGDLS and CDR2 YYNGEE. The CDR3 has 14 residues. CDR3 loop: CASSEGGGDQPQHF. The CDR3 nucleotides are TGTGCCAGCAGCGAGGGAGGGGGGGATCAGCCCCAGCATTTT.

The genes are TRBV5-1 and TRBJ2-3, with D maybe TRBD2 (5 bases). Germline CDR1 SGHRS, CDR2 YFSETQ. The CDR3 length is 15 residues. The V end lost 3 bases, the J end lost 2 bases, and 13 bases lay between the germline ends. Written as DNA, the CDR3 is TGCGCCAGCAGCTCATGGACTGGATTCACAGATACGCAGTATTTT. Protein product: CASSSWTGFTDTQYF.

The V and J genes are TRBV10-3 and TRBJ2-7, with TRBD2 identical over 10 bases. Trimming cost V 8 bases and J 3 bases; bases outside gene matches: 4. There are 13 residues in the CDR3. Germline loops: CDR1 ENHRY, CDR2 SYGVKD. The CDR3: CAIRLAGVYEQYF. CDR3 nucleotides: TGTGCCATCCGGCTAGCGGGAGTCTACGAGCAGTACTTC.

This rearrangement joins TRBV7-9 to TRBJ1-4, with 7 bases that match TRBD1. The junction had 1 base not matched to a gene; V was cut back by 3 bases and J by 6 bases. This CDR3 is built from 13 residues. Germline V CDR1 and CDR2: SEHNR, FQNEAQ (reference sequence). The CDR3 coding sequence is TGTGCCAGCAGCTTTGGGACAGATGAAAAACTGTTTTTT. It encodes CASSFGTDEKLFF.

CDR3 coding DNA: TGTGCCAGCAGCAGAGGTCCCGATCAGCCCCAGCATTTT. Amino acids: CASSRGPDQPQHF. This chain links TRBV21-1 with TRBJ1-5. TRBV21-1 represents a pseudogene. This CDR3 is 13 amino acids long.

The gene calls are TRBV2 and TRBJ2-2, with 8 nucleotides matching TRBD1. CDR1 is SNHLY and CDR2 is FYNNEI in the germline V gene. The CDR3 covers 14 residues. The trim removed 3 bases at V and 7 bases at J, leaving 4 bases unmatched. The CDR3 DNA is TGTGCCAGCAGTGACAGGGGGCTTGGCGGGGAGCTGTTTTTT. Protein: CASSDRGLGGELFF. Using reference TRBV2 and TRBJ2-2 for the parts outside the CDR3, the full variable domain is EPEVTQTPSHQVTQMGQEVILRCVPISNHLYFYWYRQILGQKVEFLVSFYNNEISEKSEIFDDQFSVERPDGSNFTLKIRSTKLEDSAMYFCASSDRGLGGELFFGEGSRLTVL.

This rearrangement joins TRBV19 to TRBJ2-2; no firm D call. The CDR3 is 15 amino acids. Germline V CDR1 and CDR2: LNHDA, SQIVND (reference sequence). Trimming removed 3 bases from V and 0 bases from J, with 8 bases in between. CDR3 DNA: TGTGCCAGTAGTATTATAGCAACGAACACCGGGGAGCTGTTTTTT. This encodes CASSIIATNTGELFF.

This sequence joins TRBV5-4 and TRBJ2-1; weak D call: TRBD2 (7 bases). Germline loops: CDR1 SGHNT, CDR2 YYREEE (reference sequence). This CDR3 spans 15 amino acids. V lost 4 bases and J lost 8, with 19 bases in between. The CDR3 DNA is TGTGCCAGCAGCCCCCCGGCGGGGGCCGTGGATGAGCAGTTCTTC. This gives the protein CASSPPAGAVDEQFF.

J is TRBJ2-5 and V is TRBV9; 8 bases agree with TRBD1. Looked up from germline, CDR1 is SGDLS and CDR2 is YYNGEE. V gave up 0 bases and J gave up 5 bases; unmatched junction bases: 6. The CDR3 consists of 15 residues. The CDR3 DNA reads TGTGCCAGCAGCGTAGCTGGACAGGGAACGGAGACCCAGTACTTC. This translates into CASSVAGQGTETQYF. Full variable domain (rest looked up from reference TRBV9 and TRBJ2-5): DSGVTQTPKHLITATGQRVTLRCSPRSGDLSVYWYQQSLDQGLQFLIQYYNGEERAKGNILERFSAQQFPDLHSELNLSSLELGDSALYFCASSVAGQGTETQYFGPGTRLLVL.

The rearrangement joins TRBV5-6 to TRBJ1-2; D unresolved. Trimming shortened V by 4 bases and J by 0 bases, and 7 bases separated the two germline ends. The CDR3 is made up of 13 amino acids. Germline V lookup: CDR1 SGHDT, CDR2 YYEEEE. The CDR3 DNA follows: TGTGCCAGCAGCGTGGCCTCTAACTATGGCTACACCTTC. This codes for CASSVASNYGYTF.

This clone was detected only a few times. The V call is TRBV27, the J call TRBJ1-5; possibly TRBD1 for D (5 bases). Per the germline V gene, CDR1 is MNHEY and CDR2 is SMNVEV (reference sequence). CDR3 length: 14 residues. The V gene lost 6 bases and the J gene lost 6 bases, with 15 bases spanning the gap. CDR3 sequence (DNA): TGTGCCAGCAGATCGCAGGGAAAATCTCAGCCCCAGCATTTT. The encoded protein is CASRSQGKSQPQHF.

The chain links TRBV4-3 to TRBJ1-1; 9 bases fit TRBD1. V was clipped by 0 bases and J by 4 bases; unmatched bases: 6. Germline values: CDR1 LGHNA, CDR2 YSLEER. The CDR3 consists of 16 residues. The CDR3 nucleotides read TGCGCCAGCAGCCAAGATGACACAGGGGGCCCCACTGAAGCTTTCTTT. It yields the protein CASSQDDTGGPTEAFF.

The gene calls are TRBV6-5 and TRBJ2-7; 11 bases line up with TRBD1. CDR3 length: 15 amino acids. CDR1 and CDR2 from the germline V gene are MNHEY and SVGAGI. Trimming cost V 0 bases and J 3 bases; bases outside gene matches: 1. For the CDR3, the DNA is TGTGCCAGCAGTTACTCCGGGACAGGGGGCTACGAGCAGTACTTC. This encodes CASSYSGTGGYEQYF.

CDR3 coding DNA: TGTGCCAGCAGCCAATCCCGGGACTTCTACAATGAGCAGTTCTTC. Translation: CASSQSRDFYNEQFF. The V gene is TRBV2, the J gene TRBJ2-1; tentatively, D is TRBD2 (6 bases). CDR1 and CDR2 (germline): SNHLY, FYNNEI. V was shortened by 6 bases and J by 3 bases, with 15 bases between the two germline ends. This CDR3 is 15 amino acids long.